Sequencing of this T cell receptor beta chain was carried out in a study of blood T cell repertoires in COVID-19. On the study more broadly: The United States, Italy and Spain supplied acute and convalescent COVID-19 samples. Sources were T cells, B-cell-depleted T cells, or PBMCs; the material itself was cDNA or gDNA.

Germline V gene lookup returns CDR1 MNHEY and CDR2 SVGAGI. The CDR3 loop spans 16 amino acids. With 0 bases clipped from V and 2 bases from J, the junction kept 7 bases outside the gene matches. Original processing methods: Reference gene primer amplification gave nucleated cell count estimates. The protocol was immunoSEQ multiplex PCR, while the TCRdb copy is restricted to in-frame clones and leaves out a portion. Clone size and the V and J calls come from that table; the DNA yielded D and trimming. The sample records fewer than 300,000 clones, roughly 86% being singletons. Sequenced: peripheral blood. The source of this sequence is a woman aged 25 to 39 with acute or convalescent COVID-19. This chain uses TRBV6-5 with TRBJ2-7; 7 bases line up with TRBD1. For the CDR3, the DNA is TGTGCCAGCAGTTACTCTAGCAGGGGGTTCCCCTACGAGCAGTACTTC. Translated: CASSYSSRGFPYEQYF.